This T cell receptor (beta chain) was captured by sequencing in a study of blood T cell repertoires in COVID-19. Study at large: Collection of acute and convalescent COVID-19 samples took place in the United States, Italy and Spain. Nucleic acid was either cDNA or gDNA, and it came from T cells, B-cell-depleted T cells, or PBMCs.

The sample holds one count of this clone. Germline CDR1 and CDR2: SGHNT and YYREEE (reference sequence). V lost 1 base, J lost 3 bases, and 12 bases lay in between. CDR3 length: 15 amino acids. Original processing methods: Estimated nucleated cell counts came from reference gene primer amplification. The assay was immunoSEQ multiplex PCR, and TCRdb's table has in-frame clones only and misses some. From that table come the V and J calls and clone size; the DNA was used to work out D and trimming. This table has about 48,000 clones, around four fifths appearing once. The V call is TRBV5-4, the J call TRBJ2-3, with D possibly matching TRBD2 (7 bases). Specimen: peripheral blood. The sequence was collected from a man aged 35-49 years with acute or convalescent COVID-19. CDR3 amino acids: CASSLRRGRTDTQYF. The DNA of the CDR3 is TGTGCCAGCAGCTTGCGGCGGGGGCGGACAGATACGCAGTATTTT.